This T cell receptor (beta chain) was captured in a study of somatic mutations in cytotoxic T cells in rheumatoid arthritis. Study details: Sorted by flow to nearly 100% purity were some V beta antibody-stained T-cell populations, including V beta1+ cells sequenced for TCRB. Study-wide results and limits: Researchers did not know the antigen targets of the expanded CD8+ clones.

Using immunoSEQ multiplex PCR, the repertoire was profiled, and TCRdb retains in-frame clones only, with some absent. The data show more than 2,500 clones, around 80% seen once. CDR1 and CDR2 from the germline V gene are MNHEY and SMNVEV (reference sequence). The CDR3 is made up of 12 amino acids. The V end lost 5 bases, the J end lost 7 bases, and 12 bases lay between the germline ends. A word on this clone: The antigen is undetermined.

The TCR was taken from a woman aged 45-65 years with rheumatoid arthritis. Sample: CD8+ T cells sorted from blood. This chain connects TRBV27 to TRBJ2-7, with TRBD2 as a possible D gene (6 bases). CDR3 protein: CASSGTEREQYF. Written as DNA, the CDR3 is TGTGCCAGCAGTGGGACTGAGAGAGAGCAGTACTTC.